This T cell receptor beta chain originates from a study of cytomegalovirus exposure and HLA in healthy donors. The table came from immunoSEQ multiplex PCR; TCRdb's copy has only in-frame clones and leaves some out. This sample has fewer than 300,000 clones, with over 75% found just once. Germline lookup yields CDR1 MDHEN and CDR2 SYDVKM. The V segment lost 6 bases and the J segment 3 bases; nucleotides outside the gene matches: 8. The CDR3 is made up of 15 amino acids. The TCR comes from a woman between 18 and 29 years old in good health and CMV-seronegative. What was sequenced was PBMCs. The rearrangement uses TRBV28 and TRBJ2-7, with 10 bases lining up with TRBD2. The CDR3 loop is CASSLAGLAIYEQYF. Here the CDR3 DNA reads TGTGCCAGCAGCCTGGCGGGACTAGCGATCTACGAGCAGTACTTC.